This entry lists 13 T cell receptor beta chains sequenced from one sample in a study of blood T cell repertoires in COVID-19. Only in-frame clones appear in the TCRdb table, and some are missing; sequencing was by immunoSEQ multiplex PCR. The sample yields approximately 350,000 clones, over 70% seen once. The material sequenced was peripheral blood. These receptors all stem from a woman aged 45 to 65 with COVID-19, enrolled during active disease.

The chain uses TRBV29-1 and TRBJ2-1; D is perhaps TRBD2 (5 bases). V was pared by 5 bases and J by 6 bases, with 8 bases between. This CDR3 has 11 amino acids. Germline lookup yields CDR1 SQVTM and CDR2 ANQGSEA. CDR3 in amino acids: CSVSGFNEQFF. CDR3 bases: TGCAGCGTTTCGGGGTTCAATGAGCAGTTCTTC.

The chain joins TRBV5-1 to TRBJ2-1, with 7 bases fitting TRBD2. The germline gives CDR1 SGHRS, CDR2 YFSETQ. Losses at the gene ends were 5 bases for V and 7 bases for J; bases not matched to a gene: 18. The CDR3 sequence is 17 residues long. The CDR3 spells CASRVGYGGRAENEQFF. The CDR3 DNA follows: TGCGCCAGCAGAGTGGGGTATGGGGGGAGGGCCGAGAATGAGCAGTTCTTC.

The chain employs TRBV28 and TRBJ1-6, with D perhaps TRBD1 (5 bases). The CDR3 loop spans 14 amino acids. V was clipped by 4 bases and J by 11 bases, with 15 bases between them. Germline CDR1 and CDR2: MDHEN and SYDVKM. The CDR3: CASSYGDSLTPLHF. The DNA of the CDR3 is TGTGCCAGCAGTTACGGCGACAGCCTTACACCCCTCCACTTT.

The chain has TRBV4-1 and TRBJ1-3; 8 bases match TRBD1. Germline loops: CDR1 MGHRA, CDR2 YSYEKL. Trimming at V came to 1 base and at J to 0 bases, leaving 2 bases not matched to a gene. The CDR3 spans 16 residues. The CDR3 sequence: CASSQAGTGSGNTIYF. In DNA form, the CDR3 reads TGCGCCAGCAGCCAAGCGGGGACAGGCTCTGGAAACACCATATATTTT.

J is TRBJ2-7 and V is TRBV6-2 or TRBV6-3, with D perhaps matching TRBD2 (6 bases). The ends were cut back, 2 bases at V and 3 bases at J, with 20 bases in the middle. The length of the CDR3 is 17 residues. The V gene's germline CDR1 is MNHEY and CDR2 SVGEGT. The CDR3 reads CASSYQIGRDSVYEQYF. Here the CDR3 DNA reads TGTGCCAGCAGTTACCAAATTGGTAGGGACTCGGTCTACGAGCAGTACTTC.

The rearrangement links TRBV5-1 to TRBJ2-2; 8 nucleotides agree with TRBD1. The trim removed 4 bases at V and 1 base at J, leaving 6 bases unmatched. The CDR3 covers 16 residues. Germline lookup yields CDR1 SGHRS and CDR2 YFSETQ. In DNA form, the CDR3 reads TGCGCCAGCAGCACCTCCAGGGGGCTGAACACCGGGGAGCTGTTTTTT. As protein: CASSTSRGLNTGELFF.

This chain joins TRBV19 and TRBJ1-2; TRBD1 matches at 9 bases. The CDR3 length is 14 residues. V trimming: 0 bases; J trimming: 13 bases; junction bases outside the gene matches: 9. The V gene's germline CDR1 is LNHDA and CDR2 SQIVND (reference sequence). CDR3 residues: CASSIDLPTGGVTF. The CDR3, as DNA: TGTGCCAGTAGTATAGATCTCCCGACAGGGGGGGTCACCTTC.

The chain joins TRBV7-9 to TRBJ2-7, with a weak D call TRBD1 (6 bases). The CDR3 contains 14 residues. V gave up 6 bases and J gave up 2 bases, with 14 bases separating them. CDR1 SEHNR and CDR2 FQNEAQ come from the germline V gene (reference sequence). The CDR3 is CASSSGHATYEQYF. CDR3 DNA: TGTGCCAGCAGTTCGGGACACGCGACCTACGAGCAGTACTTC.

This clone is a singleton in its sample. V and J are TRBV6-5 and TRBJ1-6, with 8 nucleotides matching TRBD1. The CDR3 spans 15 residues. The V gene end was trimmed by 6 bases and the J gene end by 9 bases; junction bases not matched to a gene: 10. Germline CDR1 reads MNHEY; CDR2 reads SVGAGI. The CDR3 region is CASRGGQVRGSPLHF. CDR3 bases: TGTGCCAGCAGGGGGGGACAGGTGAGAGGTTCACCCCTCCACTTT.

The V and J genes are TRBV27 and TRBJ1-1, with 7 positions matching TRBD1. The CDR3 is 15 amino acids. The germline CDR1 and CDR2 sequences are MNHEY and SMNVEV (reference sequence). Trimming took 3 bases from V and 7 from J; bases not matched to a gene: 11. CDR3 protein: CASSFRQGRTNEAFF. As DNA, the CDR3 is TGTGCCAGCAGTTTCAGACAGGGAAGAACGAATGAAGCTTTCTTT.

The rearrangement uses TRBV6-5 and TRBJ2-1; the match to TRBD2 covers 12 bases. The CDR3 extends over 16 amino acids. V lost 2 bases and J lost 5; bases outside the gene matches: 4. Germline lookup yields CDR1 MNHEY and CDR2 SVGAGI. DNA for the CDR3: TGTGCCAGCAGTTACCCCGGACTAGCGGGACACAATGAGCAGTTCTTC. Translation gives CASSYPGLAGHNEQFF.

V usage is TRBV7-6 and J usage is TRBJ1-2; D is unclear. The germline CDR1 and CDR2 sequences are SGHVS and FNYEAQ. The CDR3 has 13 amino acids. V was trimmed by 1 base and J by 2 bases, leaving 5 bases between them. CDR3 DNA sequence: TGTGCCAGCAGCTTAGGGCAGAACTATGGCTACACCTTC. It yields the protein CASSLGQNYGYTF.

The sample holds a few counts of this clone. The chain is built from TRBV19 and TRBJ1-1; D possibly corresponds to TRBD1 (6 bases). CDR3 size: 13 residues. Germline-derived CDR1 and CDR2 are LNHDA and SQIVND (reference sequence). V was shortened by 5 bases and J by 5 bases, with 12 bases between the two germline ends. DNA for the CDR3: TGTGCCAGTAGTCCCGCCCAGGGGACTGAAGCTTTCTTT. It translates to CASSPAQGTEAFF.